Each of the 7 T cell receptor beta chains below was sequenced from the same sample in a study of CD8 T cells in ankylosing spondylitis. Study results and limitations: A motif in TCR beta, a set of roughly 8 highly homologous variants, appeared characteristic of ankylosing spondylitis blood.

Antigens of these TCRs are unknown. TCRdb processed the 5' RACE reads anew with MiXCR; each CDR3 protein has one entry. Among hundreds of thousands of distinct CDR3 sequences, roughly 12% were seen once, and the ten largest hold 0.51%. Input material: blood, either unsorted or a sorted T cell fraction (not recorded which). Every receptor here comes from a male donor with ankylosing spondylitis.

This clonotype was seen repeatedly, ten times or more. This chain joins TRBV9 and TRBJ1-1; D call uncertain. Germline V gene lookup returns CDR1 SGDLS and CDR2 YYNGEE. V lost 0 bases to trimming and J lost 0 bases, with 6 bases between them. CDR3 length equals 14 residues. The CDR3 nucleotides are TGTGCCAGCAGCGTAGGAGGTATGAACACTGAAGCTTTCTTT. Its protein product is CASSVGGMNTEAFF.

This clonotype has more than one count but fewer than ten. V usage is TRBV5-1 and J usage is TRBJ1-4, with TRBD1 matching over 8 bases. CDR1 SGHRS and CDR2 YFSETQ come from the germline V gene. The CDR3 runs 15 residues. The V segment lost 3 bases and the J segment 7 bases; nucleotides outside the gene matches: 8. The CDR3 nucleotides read TGCGCCAGCAGCTCCACAGGGGGTTTTGGTGAAAAACTGTTTTTT. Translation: CASSSTGGFGEKLFF.

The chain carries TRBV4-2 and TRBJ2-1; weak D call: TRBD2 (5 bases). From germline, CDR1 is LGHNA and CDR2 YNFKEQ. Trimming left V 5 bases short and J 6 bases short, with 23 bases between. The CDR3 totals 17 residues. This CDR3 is CASSEVFDRPGFNEQFF. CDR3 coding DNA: TGTGCCAGCAGCGAAGTTTTCGACCGTCCGGGATTCAATGAGCAGTTCTTC.

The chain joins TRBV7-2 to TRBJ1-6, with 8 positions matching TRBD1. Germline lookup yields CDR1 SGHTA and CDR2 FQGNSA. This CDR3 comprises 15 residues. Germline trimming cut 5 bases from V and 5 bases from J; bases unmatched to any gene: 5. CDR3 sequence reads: CASSPWTGHNSPLHF. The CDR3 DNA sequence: TGTGCCAGCAGCCCGTGGACAGGGCATAATTCACCCCTCCACTTT.

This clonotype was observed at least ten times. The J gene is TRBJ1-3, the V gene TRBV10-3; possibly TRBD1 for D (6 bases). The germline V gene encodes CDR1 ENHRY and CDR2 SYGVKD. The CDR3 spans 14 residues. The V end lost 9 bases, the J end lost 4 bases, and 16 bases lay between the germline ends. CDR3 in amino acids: CAISDSGGGNTIYF. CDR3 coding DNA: TGTGCCATTTCGGACAGTGGCGGGGGAAACACCATATATTTT.

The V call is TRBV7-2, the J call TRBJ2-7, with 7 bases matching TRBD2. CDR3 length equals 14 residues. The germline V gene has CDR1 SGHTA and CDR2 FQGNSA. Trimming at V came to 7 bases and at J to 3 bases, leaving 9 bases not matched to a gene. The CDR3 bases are TGTGCCAGCACCCGAAGCGGGATACACTACGAGCAGTACTTC. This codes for CASTRSGIHYEQYF.

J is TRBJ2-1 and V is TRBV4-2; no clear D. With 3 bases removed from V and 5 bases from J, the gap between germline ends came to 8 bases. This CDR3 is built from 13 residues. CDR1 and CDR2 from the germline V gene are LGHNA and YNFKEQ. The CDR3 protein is CASSHRRNNEQFF. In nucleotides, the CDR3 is TGTGCCAGCAGCCACCGACGGAACAATGAGCAGTTCTTC.